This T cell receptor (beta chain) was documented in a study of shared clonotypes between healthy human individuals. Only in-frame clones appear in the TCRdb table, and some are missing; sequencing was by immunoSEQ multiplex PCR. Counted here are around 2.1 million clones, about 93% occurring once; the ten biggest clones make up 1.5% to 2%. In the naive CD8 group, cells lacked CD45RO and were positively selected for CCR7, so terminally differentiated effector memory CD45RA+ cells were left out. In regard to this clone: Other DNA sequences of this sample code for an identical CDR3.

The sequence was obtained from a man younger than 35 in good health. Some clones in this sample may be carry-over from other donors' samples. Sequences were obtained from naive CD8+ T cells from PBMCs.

The CDR3 is CASSLGTGAEQYF. The DNA of the CDR3 is TGTGCCAGCAGTTTGGGGACAGGAGCCGAGCAGTACTTC. This chain uses TRBV27 with TRBJ2-7, with 8 nucleotides matching TRBD1. CDR1 is MNHEY, CDR2 SMNVEV, per germline (reference sequence). J was trimmed by 6 bases and V by 3 bases; bases with no gene match: 4. The CDR3 is made up of 13 amino acids.